Presented here are 19 T cell receptor beta chains from one specimen sequenced in a study of CD8 T cells in Susac syndrome. Reverse transcription of about 0.5 to 1 ug RNA used random hexamers. From the immunoSEQ multiplex PCR reads, TCRdb called clonotypes with MiXCR, one entry per CDR3 protein. The sample contains 200,000 or so distinct CDR3 sequences, roughly nine tenths of which appear only once. Sequencing used CD8+ T cells from PBMCs. These receptors all come from a human donor with multiple sclerosis.

V and J are TRBV19 and TRBJ2-3; D call uncertain. From germline, CDR1 is LNHDA and CDR2 SQIVND (reference sequence). This CDR3 has 16 amino acids. Trimming took 3 bases from V and 2 from J, leaving 15 bases between them. The chain's CDR3 is CASSILYGPLTDTQYF. CDR3 DNA sequence: TGTGCCAGTAGTATTTTGTATGGGCCTCTCACAGATACGCAGTATTTT. The entire variable domain, with the rest obtained from reference TRBV19 and TRBJ2-3, is as follows: DGGITQSPKYLFRKEGQNVTLSCEQNLNHDAMYWYRQDPGQGLRLIYYSQIVNDFQKGDIAEGYSVSREKKESFPLTVTSAQKNPTAFYLCASSILYGPLTDTQYFGPGTRLTVL.

This clonotype has a single count. This sequence joins TRBV6-5 and TRBJ2-3, with 7 bases identical to TRBD1. Unmatched junction bases numbered 7, after V lost 0 bases and J lost 4 bases. The germline V gene encodes CDR1 MNHEY and CDR2 SVGAGI. The CDR3 runs 16 residues. The CDR3: CASSYSFGTDPDTQYF. Here the CDR3 DNA reads TGTGCCAGCAGTTACTCGTTCGGGACAGACCCAGATACGCAGTATTTT.

The chain has TRBV7-2 and TRBJ2-5; no clear D gene. Looked up from germline, CDR1 is SGHTA and CDR2 is FQGNSA. Between the trimmed V and J ends, which lost 1 base and 9 bases, there was a span of 3 bases. The CDR3 is made up of 10 amino acids. CDR3 sequence (DNA): TGTGCCAGCAGCTTAGGGGCCCAGTACTTC. Amino acids: CASSLGAQYF.

The rearrangement uses TRBV19 and TRBJ1-2; TRBD1 agrees at 7 bases. The CDR3 sequence is 15 residues long. V was pared by 6 bases and J by 1 base, with 8 bases of the junction left unmatched. Per the germline V gene, CDR1 is LNHDA and CDR2 is SQIVND (reference sequence). CDR3 in DNA: TGTGCCAGTAGCTACACCCGGGACAGTAACTATGGCTACACCTTC. Translation gives CASSYTRDSNYGYTF.

J is TRBJ1-2 and V is TRBV14; the D gene is possibly TRBD1 (5 bases). CDR3 length: 14 amino acids. V shed 6 bases and J shed 7 bases, with 18 bases lying between them. CDR1 SGHDN and CDR2 FVKESK come from the germline V gene. CDR3 coding DNA: TGTGCCAGCAGTCCACGGGGCTATCCGCTTGGCTACACCTTC. It specifies CASSPRGYPLGYTF.

The gene calls are TRBV7-8 and TRBJ2-7; D not resolved. Germline V gene lookup returns CDR1 SGHVS and CDR2 FQNEAQ. This CDR3 has 11 amino acids. The V gene lost 4 bases and the J gene lost 2 bases, with 3 bases spanning the gap. The CDR3 DNA sequence: TGTGCCAGCAGCTCCCCCTACGAGCAGTACTTC. It codes for CASSSPYEQYF.

The chain joins TRBV25-1 to TRBJ1-4; 8 bases align to TRBD1. Per germline, CDR1 MGHDK and CDR2 SYGVNS. The CDR3 length is 13 residues. Germline trimming cut 6 bases from V and 7 bases from J; bases unmatched to any gene: 4. The CDR3 here is CASRDREFEKLFF. CDR3 nucleotide sequence: TGTGCCAGCAGGGACAGGGAGTTTGAAAAACTGTTTTTT.

This chain joins TRBV9 and TRBJ1-3, with no clear D. The CDR3 contains 13 residues. The V end lost 7 bases, the J end lost 0 bases, and 8 bases lay between the germline ends. The germline gives CDR1 SGDLS, CDR2 YYNGEE. The CDR3, as DNA: TGTGCCAGCGAGCCCTTCTCTGGAAACACCATATATTTT. It yields the protein CASEPFSGNTIYF.

V usage is TRBV7-9 and J usage is TRBJ1-1; possible D gene TRBD1, 5 bases. The CDR3 covers 15 residues. Germline CDR1 reads SEHNR; CDR2 reads FQNEAQ (reference sequence). Trimming stripped 3 bases from V and 3 bases from J, with 14 bases between. DNA of the CDR3: TGTGCCAGCAGCTTCGGTTGGGGGTGGGACACTGAAGCTTTCTTT. It codes for CASSFGWGWDTEAFF.

The chain joins TRBV5-4 to TRBJ2-1; no firm D call. Germline CDR1 SGHNT, CDR2 YYREEE (reference sequence). The CDR3 is made up of 18 amino acids. V lost 0 bases, J lost 2 bases, and 18 bases lay in between. The CDR3 region has the DNA TGTGCCAGCAGCTTGGCCCTTTTGAGTATCGACCCCTACAATGAGCAGTTCTTC. Translation gives CASSLALLSIDPYNEQFF.

V and J are TRBV30 and TRBJ2-7, with D hard to call. This CDR3 contains 11 residues. CDR1 is GTSNPN, CDR2 SVGIG, per germline (reference sequence). Deletions cut 5 bases from V and 3 bases from J, with 8 bases between. CDR3 sequence reads: CAWDVNYEQYF. The CDR3 bases are TGTGCCTGGGACGTCAACTACGAGCAGTACTTC.

V usage is TRBV11-2 and J usage is TRBJ1-4; no clear D. The germline CDR1 and CDR2 sequences are SGHAT and FQNNGV. V lost 2 bases and J lost 0, with 10 bases in between. This CDR3 has 16 residues. Here the CDR3 DNA reads TGTGCCAGCAGCTTATTAAGGCTGGCAACTAATGAAAAACTGTTTTTT. This encodes CASSLLRLATNEKLFF.

This clonotype appeared once. The V gene is TRBV13, the J gene TRBJ2-6; D not resolved. Trimming removed 0 bases from V and 1 base from J, with 10 bases in between. Germline V lookup: CDR1 PRHDT, CDR2 FYEKMQ (reference sequence). This CDR3 is 17 amino acids long. The CDR3 loop reads CASSLGQPMSGANVLTF. The CDR3 DNA sequence: TGTGCCAGCAGCTTAGGACAGCCGATGTCTGGGGCCAACGTCCTGACTTTC. Full variable domain (remainder filled in from reference TRBV13 and TRBJ2-6): AAGVIQSPRHLIKEKRETATLKCYPIPRHDTVYWYQQGPGQDPQFLISFYEKMQSDKGSIPDRFSAQQFSDYHSELNMSSLELGDSALYFCASSLGQPMSGANVLTFGAGSRLTVL.

The chain carries TRBV6-2 or TRBV6-3 and TRBJ2-1; 7 bases are shared with TRBD2. Trimming removed 2 bases from V and 10 bases from J; junction bases left unmatched: 8. The CDR3 consists of 14 residues. Germline V gives CDR1 MNHEY, CDR2 SVGEGT. The CDR3 bases are TGTGCCAGCAGTTACACTAGCGCCGGGGGAGAGCAGTTCTTC. It is translated as CASSYTSAGGEQFF.

Here the CDR3 DNA reads TGTGCCAGCAGCTTAAGTGGACACGGAGGCGGAGGAGATGGCTACACCTTC. Its translation is CASSLSGHGGGGDGYTF. The chain carries TRBV7-9 and TRBJ1-2; D may be TRBD1 (5 bases). Germline CDR1 reads SEHNR; CDR2 reads FQNEAQ (reference sequence). Trimming left V 2 bases short and J 6 bases short, with 22 bases between. The length of the CDR3 is 17 residues.

This chain connects TRBV3-1 to TRBJ2-1; 13 bases are shared with TRBD2. Germline V gene data show CDR1 as LGHDT and CDR2 as YNNKEL (reference sequence). The V gene end was trimmed by 5 bases and the J gene end by 7 bases; junction bases not matched to a gene: 17. The CDR3 covers 19 residues. The CDR3 is CASSSLSRTSGRVVNEQFF. CDR3 DNA sequence: TGTGCCAGCAGCTCCCTATCGCGGACTAGCGGGAGAGTCGTGAATGAGCAGTTCTTC.

V and J are TRBV7-9 and TRBJ1-2; 7 bases fit TRBD1. Per germline, CDR1 SEHNR and CDR2 FQNEAQ (reference sequence). V dropped 8 bases and J dropped 0; count of bases not matched to a gene: 9. The CDR3 consists of 15 residues. The CDR3 is CASLGDREANYGYTF. CDR3 nucleotides: TGTGCCAGCTTAGGGGACAGAGAAGCTAACTATGGCTACACCTTC.

DNA of the CDR3: TGTGCCAGCAGACCGGACAGCTACTACGAGCAGTACTTC. Protein: CASRPDSYYEQYF. The V gene is TRBV2, the J gene TRBJ2-7, with D perhaps TRBD1 (6 bases). CDR1 and CDR2 (germline): SNHLY, FYNNEI. V lost 6 bases and J 3 bases, leaving 12 bases between the germline ends. The CDR3 is 13 residues long. Full variable domain (missing parts from reference TRBV2 and TRBJ2-7): EPEVTQTPSHQVTQMGQEVILRCVPISNHLYFYWYRQILGQKVEFLVSFYNNEISEKSEIFDDQFSVERPDGSNFTLKIRSTKLEDSAMYFCASRPDSYYEQYFGPGTRLTVT.

The V call is TRBV29-1, the J call TRBJ2-5; D possibly matches TRBD1 or TRBD2 (6 bases each). There are 15 residues in the CDR3. V was pared by 6 bases and J by 3 bases, with 20 bases between. CDR1 and CDR2 (germline): SQVTM, ANQGSEA. The chain's CDR3 is CSVGAGGRVEETQYF. The DNA of the CDR3 is TGCAGCGTGGGGGCCGGGGGTAGAGTGGAAGAGACCCAGTACTTC.